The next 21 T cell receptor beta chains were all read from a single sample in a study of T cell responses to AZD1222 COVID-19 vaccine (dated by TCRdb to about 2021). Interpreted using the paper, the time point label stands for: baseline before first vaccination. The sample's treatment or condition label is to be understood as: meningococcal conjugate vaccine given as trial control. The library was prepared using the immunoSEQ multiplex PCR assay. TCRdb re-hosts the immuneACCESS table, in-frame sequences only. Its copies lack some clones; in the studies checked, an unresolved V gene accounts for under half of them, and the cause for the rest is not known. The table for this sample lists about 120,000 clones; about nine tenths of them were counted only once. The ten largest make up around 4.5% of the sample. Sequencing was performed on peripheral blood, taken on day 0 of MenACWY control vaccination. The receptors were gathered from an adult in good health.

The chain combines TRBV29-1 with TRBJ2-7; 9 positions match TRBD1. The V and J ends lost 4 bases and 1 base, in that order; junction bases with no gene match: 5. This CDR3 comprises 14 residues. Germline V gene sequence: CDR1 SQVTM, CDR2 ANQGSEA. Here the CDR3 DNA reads TGCAGCGTTGGTCTCGGACAGGGGTCCTACGAGCAGTACTTC. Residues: CSVGLGQGSYEQYF.

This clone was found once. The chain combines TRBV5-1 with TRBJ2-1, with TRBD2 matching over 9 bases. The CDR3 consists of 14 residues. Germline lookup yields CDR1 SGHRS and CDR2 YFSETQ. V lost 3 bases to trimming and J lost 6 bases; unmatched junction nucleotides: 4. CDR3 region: CASSSGTSSNEQFF. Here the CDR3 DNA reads TGCGCCAGCAGCTCCGGGACTAGCAGCAATGAGCAGTTCTTC. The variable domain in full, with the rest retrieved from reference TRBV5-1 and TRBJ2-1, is KAGVTQTPRYLIKTRGQQVTLSCSPISGHRSVSWYQQTPGQGLQFLFEYFSETQRNKGNFPGRFSGRQFSNSRSEMNVSTLELGDSALYLCASSSGTSSNEQFFGPGTRLTVL.

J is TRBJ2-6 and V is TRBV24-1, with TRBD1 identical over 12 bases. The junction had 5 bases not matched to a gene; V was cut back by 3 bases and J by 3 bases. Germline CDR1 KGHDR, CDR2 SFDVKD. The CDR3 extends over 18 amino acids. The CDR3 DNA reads TGTGCCACCAGTGATCCGGGACAGGGGGCGCTTGGGGCCAACGTCCTGACTTTC. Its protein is CATSDPGQGALGANVLTF.

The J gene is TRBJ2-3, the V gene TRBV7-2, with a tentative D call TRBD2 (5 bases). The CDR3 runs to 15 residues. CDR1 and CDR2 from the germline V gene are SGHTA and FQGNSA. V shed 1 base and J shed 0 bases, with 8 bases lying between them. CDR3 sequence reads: CASSLGAVSTDTQYF. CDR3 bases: TGTGCCAGCAGCTTAGGAGCGGTTAGCACAGATACGCAGTATTTT.

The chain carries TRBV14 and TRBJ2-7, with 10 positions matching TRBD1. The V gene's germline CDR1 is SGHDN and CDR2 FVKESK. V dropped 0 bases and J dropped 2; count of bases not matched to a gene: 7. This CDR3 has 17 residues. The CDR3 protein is CASSQDRRDRGPYEQYF. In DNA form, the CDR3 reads TGTGCCAGCAGCCAAGACCGCCGGGACAGGGGACCCTACGAGCAGTACTTC.

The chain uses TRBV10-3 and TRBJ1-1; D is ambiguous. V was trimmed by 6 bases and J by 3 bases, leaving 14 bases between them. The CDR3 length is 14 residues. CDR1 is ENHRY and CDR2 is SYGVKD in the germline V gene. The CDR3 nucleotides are TGTGCCATCAGGGGGAGTGTTGGGTACACTGAAGCTTTCTTT. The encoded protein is CAIRGSVGYTEAFF.

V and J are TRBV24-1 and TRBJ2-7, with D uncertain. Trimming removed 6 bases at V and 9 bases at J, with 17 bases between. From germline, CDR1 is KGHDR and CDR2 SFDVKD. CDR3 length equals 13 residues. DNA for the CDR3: TGTGCCACCAGTAGTTATGGTACGTCAGGGCAGTACGTC. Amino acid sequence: CATSSYGTSGQYV.

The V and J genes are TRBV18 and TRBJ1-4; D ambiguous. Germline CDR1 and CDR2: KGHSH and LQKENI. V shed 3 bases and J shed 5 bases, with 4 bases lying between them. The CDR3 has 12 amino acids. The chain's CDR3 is CASSPLNEKLFF. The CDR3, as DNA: TGTGCCAGCTCACCGTTGAATGAAAAACTGTTTTTT.

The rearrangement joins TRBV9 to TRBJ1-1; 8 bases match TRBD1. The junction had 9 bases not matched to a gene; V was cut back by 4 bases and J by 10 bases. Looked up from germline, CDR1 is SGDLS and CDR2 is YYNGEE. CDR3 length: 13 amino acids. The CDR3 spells CASSPTTGDLAFF. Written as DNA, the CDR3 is TGTGCCAGCAGCCCAACGACAGGGGATCTAGCTTTCTTT.

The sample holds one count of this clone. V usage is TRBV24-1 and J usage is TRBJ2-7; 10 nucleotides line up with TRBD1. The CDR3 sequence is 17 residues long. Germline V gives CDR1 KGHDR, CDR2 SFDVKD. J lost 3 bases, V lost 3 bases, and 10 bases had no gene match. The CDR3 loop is CATSDGGTGQGNYEQYF. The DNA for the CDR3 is TGTGCCACCAGTGATGGGGGGACGGGACAGGGGAACTACGAGCAGTACTTC.

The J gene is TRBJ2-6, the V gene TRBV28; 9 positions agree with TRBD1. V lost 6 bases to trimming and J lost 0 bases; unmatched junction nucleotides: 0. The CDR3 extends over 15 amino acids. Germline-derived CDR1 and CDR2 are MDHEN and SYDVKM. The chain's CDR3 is CASRTGGSGANVLTF. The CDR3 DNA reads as TGTGCCAGCAGGACAGGGGGCTCTGGGGCCAACGTCCTGACTTTC.

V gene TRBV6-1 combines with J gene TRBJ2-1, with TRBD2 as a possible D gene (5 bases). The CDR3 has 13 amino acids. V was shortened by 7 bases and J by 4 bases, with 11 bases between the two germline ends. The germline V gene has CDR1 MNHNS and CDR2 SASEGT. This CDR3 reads CASIDYGYNEQFF. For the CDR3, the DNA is TGTGCCAGCATTGACTACGGGTACAATGAGCAGTTCTTC.

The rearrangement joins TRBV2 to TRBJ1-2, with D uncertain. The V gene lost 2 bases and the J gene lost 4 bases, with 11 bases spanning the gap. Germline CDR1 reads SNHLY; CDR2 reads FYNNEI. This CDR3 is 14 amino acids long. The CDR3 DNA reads TGTGCCAGCAGTGAATTCGCCGGGAGCTATGGCTACACCTTC. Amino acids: CASSEFAGSYGYTF. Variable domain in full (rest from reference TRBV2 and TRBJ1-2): EPEVTQTPSHQVTQMGQEVILRCVPISNHLYFYWYRQILGQKVEFLVSFYNNEISEKSEIFDDQFSVERPDGSNFTLKIRSTKLEDSAMYFCASSEFAGSYGYTFGSGTRLTVV.

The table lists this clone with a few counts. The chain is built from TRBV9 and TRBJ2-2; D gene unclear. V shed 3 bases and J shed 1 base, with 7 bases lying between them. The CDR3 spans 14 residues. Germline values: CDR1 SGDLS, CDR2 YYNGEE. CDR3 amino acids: CASSAELNTGELFF. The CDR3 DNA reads TGTGCCAGCAGCGCCGAGTTGAACACCGGGGAGCTGTTTTTT.

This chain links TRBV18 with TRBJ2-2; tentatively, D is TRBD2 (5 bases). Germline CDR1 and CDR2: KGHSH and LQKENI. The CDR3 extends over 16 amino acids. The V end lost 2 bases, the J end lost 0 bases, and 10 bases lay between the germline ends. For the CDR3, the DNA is TGTGCCAGCTCACCAGTCATACTAGCGAACACCGGGGAGCTGTTTTTT. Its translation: CASSPVILANTGELFF.

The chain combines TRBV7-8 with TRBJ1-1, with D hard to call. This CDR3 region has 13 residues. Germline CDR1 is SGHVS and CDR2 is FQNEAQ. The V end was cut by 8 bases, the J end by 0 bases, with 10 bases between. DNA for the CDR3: TGTGCCAGCCTGGAGAATTTGAACACTGAAGCTTTCTTT. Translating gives CASLENLNTEAFF. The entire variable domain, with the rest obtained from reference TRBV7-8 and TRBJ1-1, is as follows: GAGVSQSPRYKVAKRGQDVALRCDPISGHVSLFWYQQALGQGPEFLTYFQNEAQLDKSGLPSDRFFAERPEGSVSTLKIQRTQQEDSAVYLCASLENLNTEAFFGQGTRLTVV.

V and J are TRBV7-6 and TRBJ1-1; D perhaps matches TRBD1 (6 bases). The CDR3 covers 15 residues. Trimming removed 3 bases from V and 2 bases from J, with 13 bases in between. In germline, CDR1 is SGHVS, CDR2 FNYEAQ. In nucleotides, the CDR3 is TGTGCCAGCAGCTTCAATGAGGACAGTAACACTGAAGCTTTCTTT. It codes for CASSFNEDSNTEAFF.

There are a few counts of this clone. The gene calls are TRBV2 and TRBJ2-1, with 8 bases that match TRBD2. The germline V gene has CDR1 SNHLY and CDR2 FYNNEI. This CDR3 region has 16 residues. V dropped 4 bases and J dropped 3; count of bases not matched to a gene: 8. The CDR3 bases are TGTGCCAGCAGTGTCTCTATAAGCGGGAGCTACAATGAGCAGTTCTTC. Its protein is CASSVSISGSYNEQFF.

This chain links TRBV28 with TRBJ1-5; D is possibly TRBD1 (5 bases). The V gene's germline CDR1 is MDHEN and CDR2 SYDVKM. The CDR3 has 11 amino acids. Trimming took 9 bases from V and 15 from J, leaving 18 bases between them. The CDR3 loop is CASSAGTRWHF. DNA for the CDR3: TGTGCCAGTTCCGCCGGGACCCGCTGGCATTTT.

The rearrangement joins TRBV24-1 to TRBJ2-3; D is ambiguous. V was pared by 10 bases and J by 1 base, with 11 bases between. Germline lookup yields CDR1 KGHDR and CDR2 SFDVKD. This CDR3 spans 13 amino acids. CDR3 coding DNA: TGTGCCACTAGAAGCTCTGGCACAGATACGCAGTATTTT. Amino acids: CATRSSGTDTQYF.

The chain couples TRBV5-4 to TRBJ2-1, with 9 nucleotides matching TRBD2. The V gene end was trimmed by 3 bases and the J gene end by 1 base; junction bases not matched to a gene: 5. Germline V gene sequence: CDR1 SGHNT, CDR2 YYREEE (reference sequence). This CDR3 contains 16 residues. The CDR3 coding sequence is TGTGCCAGCAGCTCGCAAGCGGGAGGATCCTACAATGAGCAGTTCTTC. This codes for CASSSQAGGSYNEQFF.